This T cell receptor (beta chain) appears in the sequencing data of a study of T cells in Graves' hyperthyroidism and ophthalmopathy. About the study: Sampling of peripheral blood happened at initial diagnosis, prior to any treatment.

Amplification yielded TCR beta CDR3 regions, with RNA transcripts as the source. The study used the HTBI primer set for a first-round RT-PCR of the TCR CDR3. Each CDR3 protein is one row after TCRdb ran MiXCR on the multiplex PCR reads. The sample has approximately 870,000 distinct CDR3 sequences; around 38% are singletons. Overall study findings and caveats: Most thyroid clonotypes expanded above 0.001 appeared in blood too.

If no ophthalmopathy progression occurred within 18 months, Graves' hyperthyroidism was stable. Fresh peripheral blood, under 11 ml, yielded the PBMCs. A word on this clonotype: The antigen is not known.

With 7 bases clipped from V and 7 bases from J, the junction kept 3 bases outside the gene matches. This CDR3 contains 11 residues. Germline CDR1 is SNHLY and CDR2 is FYNNEI. The sample was blood. The V and J genes are TRBV2 and TRBJ2-7; 8 bases line up with TRBD2. This clonotype originated in a man aged 18 to 30 with Graves' hyperthyroidism. CDR3 coding DNA: TGTGCCAGCAATCGGGAGGGAGAGCAGTACTTC. Protein sequence: CASNREGEQYF. The whole variable domain, filled in from reference TRBV2 and TRBJ2-7, reads EPEVTQTPSHQVTQMGQEVILRCVPISNHLYFYWYRQILGQKVEFLVSFYNNEISEKSEIFDDQFSVERPDGSNFTLKIRSTKLEDSAMYFCASNREGEQYFGPGTRLTVT.